This T cell receptor (beta chain) stems from a study of T cell repertoires in cytomegalovirus infection. This clonotype appeared a few times. TCRdb independently ran MiXCR on the reads; one entry per CDR3 protein. In the table there are roughly 500,000 distinct CDR3 sequences, 16% of which are singletons. The V and J ends lost 5 bases and 0 bases, in that order; junction bases with no gene match: 7. CDR1 is LNHDA and CDR2 is SQIVND in the germline V gene (reference sequence). This CDR3 has 16 residues. The TCR sequence derives from a human donor in good health (CMV status not recorded). Some clones in this sample may be carry-over from other donors' samples. The sample was CD8+ T cells from PBMCs. The rearrangement uses TRBV19 and TRBJ1-1; 9 positions agree with TRBD1. Written as DNA, the CDR3 is TGTGCCAGTAGTCCGGCGGGGACAGGGATGAACACTGAAGCTTTCTTT. As protein: CASSPAGTGMNTEAFF.